Below are 16 T cell receptor beta chains sequenced from a single sample in a study of blood T cells in healthy people across ages. For the second PCR, which ran for roughly 7 to 11 cycles, a sample-barcoded 5' primer and a J-beta primer mix were used. From the 5' RACE reads, TCRdb called clonotypes with MiXCR, one entry per CDR3 protein. The sample yields some 1,000,000 distinct CDR3 sequences, under 30% seen once. These same data were also listed under a study on T cells of mothers and their children.

What was sequenced was blood. The origin of the receptors is a girl aged 2 to 9 in good health.

This clonotype was counted many times. The chain employs TRBV20-1 and TRBJ2-3; 7 bases map to TRBD2. Germline V gives CDR1 DFQATT, CDR2 SNEGSKA (reference sequence). V was pared by 4 bases and J by 2 bases, with 15 bases of the junction left unmatched. The CDR3 is 17 residues long. The CDR3 nucleotides are TGCAGTGCTATCCCCATGACCCGGGACTACCACACAGATACGCAGTATTTT. Amino acid sequence: CSAIPMTRDYHTDTQYF.

The chain is built from TRBV10-3 and TRBJ2-3, with a weak D call TRBD1 (5 bases). This CDR3 region has 14 residues. V lost 6 bases to trimming and J lost 3 bases, with 13 bases between them. From germline, CDR1 is ENHRY and CDR2 SYGVKD. The CDR3 here is CAIRVDRRTDTQYF. The CDR3 bases are TGTGCCATCAGAGTAGACAGACGAACAGATACGCAGTATTTT.

There are a few counts of this clonotype. The chain links TRBV12-3 or TRBV12-4 to TRBJ1-1; D unclear. V was clipped by 6 bases and J by 7 bases, with 12 bases between them. This CDR3 is built from 12 residues. CDR3 DNA: TGTGCCAGCAGCCTCCCGCCCCTTGAAGCTTTCTTT. It specifies CASSLPPLEAFF.

The gene calls are TRBV12-3 or TRBV12-4 and TRBJ2-3; TRBD2 might be the D (6 bases). This CDR3 spans 15 amino acids. V was pared by 5 bases and J by 2 bases, with 14 bases between. CDR3 DNA: TGTGCCAGCAGTACCGGACTAATCAACACAGATACGCAGTATTTT. It is translated as CASSTGLINTDTQYF.

The rearrangement links TRBV28 to TRBJ2-4; D perhaps matches TRBD2 (6 bases). V was clipped by 8 bases and J by 10 bases, with 18 bases between them. This CDR3 region has 13 residues. CDR1 is MDHEN and CDR2 is SYDVKM in the germline V gene. Written as DNA, the CDR3 is TGTGCCAGCCCCACCCTCCCGGAGGGAATTCAGTACTTC. Amino acid sequence: CASPTLPEGIQYF.

This CDR3 is CASRRVYEQYF. In DNA form, the CDR3 reads TGTGCCAGCAGGAGAGTGTACGAGCAGTACTTC. The V and J genes are TRBV28 and TRBJ2-5; D unclear. The DNA end is a closer match to TRBJ2-7, so the J assignment may be wrong. The germline V gene has CDR1 MDHEN and CDR2 SYDVKM. The CDR3 is made up of 11 amino acids.

V and J are TRBV20-1 and TRBJ2-5; tentative D call: TRBD2 (5 bases). Trimming pared 3 bases from V and 7 bases from J, leaving 9 bases between. Per the germline V gene, CDR1 is DFQATT and CDR2 is SNEGSKA (reference sequence). This CDR3 is 11 amino acids long. The CDR3 bases are TGCAGTGCTAGTGGCGGAGGGACCCAGTACTTC. This gives the protein CSASGGGTQYF.

The J gene is TRBJ2-3, the V gene TRBV11-2; 9 positions match TRBD2. CDR1 and CDR2 (germline): SGHAT, FQNNGV. The ends lost 0 bases at V and 4 bases at J; junction bases unmatched: 8. The length of the CDR3 is 17 residues. The CDR3 sequence is CASSLEWRGGRSDTQYF. For the CDR3, the DNA is TGTGCCAGCAGCTTAGAGTGGCGGGGGGGCCGGTCAGATACGCAGTATTTT.

This clonotype was seen a few times. The J gene is TRBJ1-4, the V gene TRBV29-1; 10 bases align to TRBD1. The germline gives CDR1 SQVTM, CDR2 ANQGSEA. The CDR3 is 15 residues long. The trim removed 3 bases at V and 5 bases at J, leaving 6 bases unmatched. The CDR3 DNA follows: TGCAGCGTTGAGGGGACAGGGGAGAGCAATGAAAAACTGTTTTTT. Its protein is CSVEGTGESNEKLFF. Full variable domain (missing parts from reference TRBV29-1 and TRBJ1-4): SAVISQKPSRDICQRGTSLTIQCQVDSQVTMMFWYRQQPGQSLTLIATANQGSEATYESGFVIDKFPISRPNLTFSTLTVSNMSPEDSSIYLCSVEGTGESNEKLFFGSGTQLSVL.

With regard to this clonotype: The junction shows a germline mismatch at one end, possibly a read error. The rearrangement links TRBV4-2 to TRBJ2-1; no firm D call. This CDR3 has 16 residues. Germline V gives CDR1 LGHNA, CDR2 YNFKEQ. The CDR3 protein is CASSRLGDGGKETQHF. The CDR3 nucleotides read TGTGCCAGCAGCCGTCTTGGCGATGGCGGAAAAGAGACCCAGCACTTC.

This clonotype was found a few times. The V and J genes are TRBV7-9 and TRBJ2-7; tentative D call: TRBD2 (6 bases). V lost 4 bases and J 3 bases, leaving 10 bases between the germline ends. Looked up from germline, CDR1 is SEHNR and CDR2 is FQNEAQ (reference sequence). CDR3 length equals 13 residues. In nucleotides, the CDR3 is TGTGCCAGCAGCTGGGGGGTGGGCTACGAGCAGTACTTC. Protein product: CASSWGVGYEQYF.

This clonotype was observed a few times. V usage is TRBV5-1 and J usage is TRBJ1-2; D is unclear. The germline gives CDR1 SGHRS, CDR2 YFSETQ. The CDR3 runs 13 residues. The germline V and J ends were trimmed by 4 bases and 7 bases, with 14 bases remaining between them. CDR3: CASSPAMAVGYTF. The CDR3 coding sequence is TGCGCCAGCAGCCCGGCGATGGCAGTTGGCTACACCTTC.

The J gene is TRBJ2-5, the V gene TRBV5-4; 8 nucleotides match TRBD1. Germline assignment: CDR1 SGHNT and CDR2 YYREEE (reference sequence). V lost 4 bases, J lost 7 bases, and 9 bases stayed unmatched. This CDR3 has 14 amino acids. The CDR3 DNA reads as TGTGCCAGCAGCCCAGACCAGGGGGCTCGGACCCAGTACTTC. Its protein is CASSPDQGARTQYF.

The chain links TRBV29-1 to TRBJ2-5, with D unclear. CDR3 length: 16 residues. V lost 7 bases, J lost 5 bases, and 26 bases lay in between. Germline values: CDR1 SQVTM, CDR2 ANQGSEA. The CDR3 reads CSAIPVRRKGVETQYF. The CDR3 nucleotides read TGCAGCGCGATCCCCGTTCGGCGGAAGGGCGTTGAGACCCAGTACTTC.

The chain is built from TRBV5-6 and TRBJ2-1, with no clear D. Germline V lookup: CDR1 SGHDT, CDR2 YYEEEE. The CDR3 is 12 residues long. Trimming pared 0 bases from V and 13 bases from J, leaving 11 bases between. CDR3 DNA sequence: TGTGCCAGCAGCTTGGGAAGAGGTGTACAGTTCTTC. This sequence encodes CASSLGRGVQFF.

This clonotype appeared a single time. The chain couples TRBV9 to TRBJ2-5; TRBD2 matches 11 bases. TRBJ2-1 matches the DNA end more closely, so the J call is doubtful. This CDR3 spans 16 amino acids. Germline V lookup: CDR1 SGDLS, CDR2 YYNGEE. The CDR3 DNA is TGTGCCAGCAGCGCGAAGTGGGGACTAGCGGAGCATGAGCAGTTCTTC. It yields the protein CASSAKWGLAEHEQFF.